The 30 T cell receptor beta chains given below trace back to one sample, sequenced in a study of glioma-infiltrating T cells after dendritic cell vaccination. The data were produced by immunoSEQ multiplex PCR, yet TCRdb's version contains in-frame clones alone and is incomplete. The sample includes approximately 92,000 clones, 80% seen only once; the top ten take roughly 5.5%. As to time point: after dendritic cell vaccination, including at tumor progression/relapse. The specimen was blood, collected after dendritic cell vaccination. The receptors stem from a human donor with glioblastoma.

The rearrangement joins TRBV5-1 to TRBJ2-4; D is undetermined. Germline CDR1 SGHRS, CDR2 YFSETQ. V shed 4 bases and J shed 0 bases, with 8 bases lying between them. CDR3 length: 14 amino acids. The CDR3 DNA is TGCGCCAGCAGCCCTCCCCTAGCCAAAAACATTCAGTACTTC. Protein sequence: CASSPPLAKNIQYF.

The gene calls are TRBV30 and TRBJ1-5; D might be TRBD1 (5 bases). Deletions cut 0 bases from V and 6 bases from J, with 9 bases between. The germline V gene has CDR1 GTSNPN and CDR2 SVGIG (reference sequence). This CDR3 spans 13 amino acids. The CDR3 coding sequence is TGTGCCTGGAGTGTCCAGGGCGCTCAGCCCCAGCATTTT. This translates into CAWSVQGAQPQHF.

A few counts support this clone. The V and J genes are TRBV28 and TRBJ1-2; D ambiguous. The V end was cut by 3 bases, the J end by 6 bases, with 8 bases between. Germline values: CDR1 MDHEN, CDR2 SYDVKM. CDR3 length equals 12 residues. CDR3 residues: CASSLGGDGYTF. Here the CDR3 DNA reads TGTGCCAGCAGTTTGGGAGGTGATGGCTACACCTTC.

J is TRBJ1-5 and V is TRBV5-8, with TRBD1 matching over 7 bases. Germline loops: CDR1 SGHTS, CDR2 YDEGEE. This CDR3 has 13 amino acids. Trimming took 4 bases from V and 8 from J; bases not matched to a gene: 6. The DNA of the CDR3 is TGTGCCAGCAGCCGCGACAGGGCTAAGCCCCAGCATTTT. Its protein product is CASSRDRAKPQHF.

The chain recombines TRBV5-1 with TRBJ2-1; 7 bases are a match to TRBD2. Per germline, CDR1 SGHRS and CDR2 YFSETQ. Trimming removed 1 base from V and 3 bases from J; junction bases left unmatched: 7. The CDR3 has 16 amino acids. The CDR3: CASSLIPGGSYNEQFF. The DNA for the CDR3 is TGCGCCAGCAGCTTGATCCCGGGCGGGAGCTACAATGAGCAGTTCTTC. The complete variable domain, with remaining parts taken from reference TRBV5-1 and TRBJ2-1, reads KAGVTQTPRYLIKTRGQQVTLSCSPISGHRSVSWYQQTPGQGLQFLFEYFSETQRNKGNFPGRFSGRQFSNSRSEMNVSTLELGDSALYLCASSLIPGGSYNEQFFGPGTRLTVL.

DNA for the CDR3: TGTGCCAGCAGTTCTGTCTACGAGCAGTACTTC. Residues: CASSSVYEQYF. V and J are TRBV27 and TRBJ2-7, with unresolved D. CDR1 is MNHEY and CDR2 is SMNVEV in the germline V gene (reference sequence). V shed 4 bases and J shed 3 bases, with 4 bases lying between them. This CDR3 has 11 residues.

The chain employs TRBV28 and TRBJ2-1; TRBD1 is a possible D gene (5 bases). The CDR3 totals 13 residues. V lost 4 bases and J 3 bases, leaving 7 bases between the germline ends. Germline V gives CDR1 MDHEN, CDR2 SYDVKM. CDR3 loop: CASSWQGYNEQFF. The CDR3, as DNA: TGTGCCAGCAGTTGGCAGGGCTACAATGAGCAGTTCTTC.

The V gene is TRBV7-8, the J gene TRBJ2-5; 11 bases line up with TRBD2. The CDR3 has 15 amino acids. V dropped 5 bases and J dropped 9; count of bases not matched to a gene: 11. Germline lookup yields CDR1 SGHVS and CDR2 FQNEAQ. The CDR3 region is CASSPLAGVAGAQYF. The CDR3 bases are TGTGCCAGCAGCCCACTAGCGGGGGTGGCGGGGGCCCAGTACTTC. Based on the CDR3 plus reference TRBV7-8 and TRBJ2-5, the full variable domain is GAGVSQSPRYKVAKRGQDVALRCDPISGHVSLFWYQQALGQGPEFLTYFQNEAQLDKSGLPSDRFFAERPEGSVSTLKIQRTQQEDSAVYLCASSPLAGVAGAQYFGPGTRLLVL.

The V and J genes are TRBV4-2 and TRBJ2-5, with 9 bases that match TRBD2. Trimming took 1 base from V and 5 from J; bases not matched to a gene: 8. Germline values: CDR1 LGHNA, CDR2 YNFKEQ. The CDR3 has 16 residues. In DNA, the CDR3 is TGTGCCAGCAGCCAAGTCGGCGGGAGGGGGAAGGAGACCCAGTACTTC. Translated, it gives CASSQVGGRGKETQYF.

The chain carries TRBV5-1 and TRBJ2-3; 10 bases are a match to TRBD2. The CDR3 contains 16 residues. Germline lookup yields CDR1 SGHRS and CDR2 YFSETQ. Trimming at V came to 0 bases and at J to 3 bases, leaving 4 bases not matched to a gene. CDR3 sequence reads: CASSLVLAGETDTQYF. The DNA of the CDR3 is TGCGCCAGCAGCTTGGTCCTAGCGGGAGAGACAGATACGCAGTATTTT.

This chain connects TRBV5-1 to TRBJ2-1; D is ambiguous. The length of the CDR3 is 17 residues. Trimming took off 5 bases at V and 0 bases at J, with 18 bases between the two ends. Germline CDR1 reads SGHRS; CDR2 reads YFSETQ. Here the CDR3 DNA reads TGCGCCAGCAGGGCCCTTCCCTGGCTCGACTCCTACAATGAGCAGTTCTTC. This sequence encodes CASRALPWLDSYNEQFF.

This chain connects TRBV5-1 to TRBJ2-3; D uncertain. Per germline, CDR1 SGHRS and CDR2 YFSETQ. The CDR3 has 13 residues. Trimming took off 7 bases at V and 5 bases at J, with 14 bases between the two ends. The DNA for the CDR3 is TGCGCCAGCGGCCGCGGCCCGGGAGATACGCAGTATTTT. Its protein is CASGRGPGDTQYF.

The chain couples TRBV11-2 to TRBJ2-7, with TRBD1 matching 9 bases. The CDR3 covers 12 residues. V shed 7 bases and J 9 bases; nucleotides not matched to a gene: 7. Germline V gene data show CDR1 as SGHAT and CDR2 as FQNNGV. CDR3 DNA: TGTGCCAGCAACAACAGACAGGGGGGGCAGTACTTC. Translated: CASNNRQGGQYF.

This sequence joins TRBV27 and TRBJ2-2; possible D gene TRBD2, 5 bases. In germline, CDR1 is MNHEY, CDR2 SMNVEV (reference sequence). The CDR3 spans 16 residues. V was trimmed by 6 bases and J by 4 bases, leaving 18 bases between them. The CDR3 DNA is TGTGCCAGCAGCAAAGTTAACGGGGTTTTCACCGGGGAGCTGTTTTTT. This gives the protein CASSKVNGVFTGELFF.

Only a few counts were recorded for this clone. The rearrangement joins TRBV18 to TRBJ2-2; 8 bases agree with TRBD2. J gave up 4 bases and V 5 bases, and 6 bases lay outside the gene matches. The CDR3 totals 15 residues. Germline V gives CDR1 KGHSH, CDR2 LQKENI. In DNA, the CDR3 is TGTGCCAGCTCAGCCGGGACTAGGGGCACCGGGGAGCTGTTTTTT. This gives the protein CASSAGTRGTGELFF.

This chain uses TRBV19 with TRBJ2-5; 9 positions agree with TRBD1. The V and J ends lost 5 bases and 2 bases, in that order; junction bases with no gene match: 6. The CDR3 spans 15 residues. Germline V lookup: CDR1 LNHDA, CDR2 SQIVND (reference sequence). CDR3 in DNA: TGTGCCAGTAGTGACAGGGGGTCGTGGCAAGAGACCCAGTACTTC. Translated, it gives CASSDRGSWQETQYF. Combining the CDR3 with reference TRBV19 and TRBJ2-5 gives the whole variable domain DGGITQSPKYLFRKEGQNVTLSCEQNLNHDAMYWYRQDPGQGLRLIYYSQIVNDFQKGDIAEGYSVSREKKESFPLTVTSAQKNPTAFYLCASSDRGSWQETQYFGPGTRLLVL.

A note on this clone: Because the CDR3 is missing its conserved closing phenylalanine or tryptophan, this is likely a read error. No DNA is shown, since the ends of the CDR3 on it are uncertain; the CDR3 is the one TCRdb lists. The chain carries TRBV6-1 and TRBJ1-1. CDR1 is MNHNS, CDR2 SASEGT, per germline. Termini included, the CDR3 measures 8 amino acids. This CDR3 reads CASRGTPV.

This chain uses TRBV28 with TRBJ2-1; 9 bases are a match to TRBD1. CDR3 size: 14 residues. Germline V CDR1 and CDR2: MDHEN, SYDVKM. V gave up 8 bases and J gave up 5 bases; unmatched junction bases: 7. This CDR3 reads CASSRTGGNNEQFF. CDR3 nucleotide sequence: TGTGCCAGCTCCCGTACAGGGGGCAACAATGAGCAGTTCTTC.

In its sample, this clone was seen a few times. The rearrangement uses TRBV19 and TRBJ2-2; D is possibly TRBD2 (5 bases). Germline CDR1 and CDR2: LNHDA and SQIVND (reference sequence). The CDR3 contains 13 residues. Trimming cost V 8 bases and J 3 bases, with 10 bases left between them. The CDR3 DNA sequence: TGTGCCAGTTTCACGGGGTACACCGGGGAGCTGTTTTTT. Protein sequence: CASFTGYTGELFF.

The chain has TRBV14 and TRBJ2-7; 7 bases fit TRBD2. CDR1 is SGHDN and CDR2 is FVKESK in the germline V gene. Losses at the gene ends were 0 bases for V and 2 bases for J; bases not matched to a gene: 4. The CDR3 sequence is 15 residues long. The CDR3 here is CASSQERLATYEQYF. The CDR3 DNA follows: TGTGCCAGCAGCCAAGAACGACTAGCCACCTACGAGCAGTACTTC.

This chain uses TRBV30 with TRBJ2-2; 8 positions agree with TRBD2. The ends lost 7 bases at V and 2 bases at J; junction bases unmatched: 6. This CDR3 is 14 amino acids long. Germline V gene lookup returns CDR1 GTSNPN and CDR2 SVGIG (reference sequence). The CDR3 sequence is CASVAGFNTGELFF. For the CDR3, the DNA is TGTGCCTCTGTAGCGGGATTTAACACCGGGGAGCTGTTTTTT. Based on the CDR3 plus reference TRBV30 and TRBJ2-2, the full variable domain is SQTIHQWPATLVQPVGSPLSLECTVEGTSNPNLYWYRQAAGRGLQLLFYSVGIGQISSEVPQNLSASRPQDRQFILSSKKLLLSDSGFYLCASVAGFNTGELFFGEGSRLTVL.

V and J are TRBV4-1 and TRBJ1-4; a possible D gene is TRBD1 (6 bases). The CDR3 contains 13 residues. V lost 8 bases to trimming and J lost 6 bases, with 13 bases between them. From germline, CDR1 is MGHRA and CDR2 YSYEKL. The chain's CDR3 is CASALRGYEKLFF. In nucleotides, the CDR3 is TGCGCCAGCGCCCTCAGGGGCTATGAAAAACTGTTTTTT.

The chain links TRBV2 to TRBJ1-2; 9 nucleotides match TRBD1. Germline V CDR1 and CDR2: SNHLY, FYNNEI. The CDR3 extends over 15 amino acids. The V and J ends lost 6 bases and 4 bases, in that order; junction bases with no gene match: 9. The CDR3 nucleotides read TGTGCCAGCAGATTACCGACAGGGGGGAGCTATGGCTACACCTTC. This sequence encodes CASRLPTGGSYGYTF.

The chain combines TRBV5-6 with TRBJ1-3; perhaps TRBD1 as D (5 bases). Per the germline V gene, CDR1 is SGHDT and CDR2 is YYEEEE. This CDR3 spans 16 amino acids. Trimming removed 0 bases from V and 0 bases from J, with 10 bases in between. The CDR3 region is CASSLVGRSSGNTIYF. In DNA form, the CDR3 reads TGTGCCAGCAGCTTGGTGGGGCGGAGCTCTGGAAACACCATATATTTT.

CDR3 sequence (DNA): TGTGCCAGCAGCCCGACAGGGGATGAAAAACTGTTTTTT. This gives the protein CASSPTGDEKLFF. This chain uses TRBV9 with TRBJ1-4; 8 bases agree with TRBD1. Germline V gene data show CDR1 as SGDLS and CDR2 as YYNGEE. The CDR3 sequence is 13 residues long. V lost 4 bases to trimming and J lost 6 bases; unmatched junction nucleotides: 2.

J is TRBJ2-1 and V is TRBV10-3, with a weak D call TRBD2 (6 bases). With 3 bases removed from V and 6 bases from J, the gap between germline ends came to 15 bases. Germline V gene lookup returns CDR1 ENHRY and CDR2 SYGVKD. This CDR3 comprises 15 residues. CDR3: CAISDAGRQGNEQFF. CDR3 DNA sequence: TGTGCCATCAGTGATGCAGGGAGGCAGGGCAATGAGCAGTTCTTC.

This sequence joins TRBV18 and TRBJ1-1, with no clear D. Germline V gene sequence: CDR1 KGHSH, CDR2 LQKENI. This CDR3 region has 18 residues. V was clipped by 3 bases and J by 0 bases, with 20 bases between them. The CDR3 sequence is CASSPLRVGRDLNTEAFF. The CDR3 DNA reads TGTGCCAGCTCACCGTTGAGGGTAGGGAGAGACTTGAACACTGAAGCTTTCTTT.

This chain uses TRBV7-3 with TRBJ2-2; 7 bases are shared with TRBD2. Germline trimming cut 5 bases from V and 4 bases from J; bases unmatched to any gene: 4. Germline values: CDR1 SGHTA, CDR2 FQGTGA. This CDR3 spans 14 amino acids. This chain's CDR3 is CASSPSGGTGELFF. CDR3 nucleotides: TGTGCCAGCAGCCCGTCGGGGGGCACCGGGGAGCTGTTTTTT.

The chain employs TRBV10-3 and TRBJ2-7; 7 bases line up with TRBD1. Germline CDR1 and CDR2: ENHRY and SYGVKD. V dropped 6 bases and J dropped 0; count of bases not matched to a gene: 17. The CDR3 loop spans 18 amino acids. Here the CDR3 reads CAISSAISAHRGSYEQYF. CDR3 in DNA: TGTGCCATCAGCTCGGCCATCAGTGCACACAGGGGCTCCTACGAGCAGTACTTC.

This chain joins TRBV6-1 and TRBJ2-5; 10 bases align to TRBD1. J gave up 6 bases and V 7 bases, and 5 bases lay outside the gene matches. The CDR3 is made up of 13 amino acids. Germline CDR1 reads MNHNS; CDR2 reads SASEGT. CDR3 DNA: TGTGCCAGCAACTGGGACAGGGGTCAGACCCAGTACTTC. It codes for CASNWDRGQTQYF.